The rows below give T cell receptor beta chains drawn from one sample of a study of Graves' ophthalmopathy and Graves' hyperthyroidism. One entry per CDR3 protein results from TCRdb running MiXCR on the multiplex PCR reads. This table has some 380,000 distinct CDR3 sequences, over 15% appearing once. Specimen: peripheral blood. The receptors originated from a woman aged 18-35 years with stable Graves' hyperthyroidism. CDR3s include the opening cysteine and the closing phenylalanine or tryptophan. Clone size is stated in some rows and not others, as once, few, many or a class when expanded.

16 | many | TRBV4-1 | CASSQDLPGGNSPLHF
15 | many | TRBV6-1 | CASSGGQGLNQPQHF
15 | many | TRBV2 | CASTESATGAYEQYF
12 | many | TRBV5-5 | CASSLVVYEQYF
13 | few | TRBV12-3/TRBV12-4 | CASSSTGINGYTF
12 | many | TRBV19 | CASRRKDTEAFF
15 | many | TRBV12-3/TRBV12-4 | CASSLRQGNTGELFF
15 | many | TRBV12-3/TRBV12-4 | CASSLTGGLAETQYF
15 | many | TRBV15 | CATSRRARGGTEAFF
16 | many | TRBV6-2/TRBV6-3 | CASAGTAPYSNQPQHF
13 | many | TRBV15 | CATSRGRSYGYTF
14 | many | TRBV19 | CASSIAGELRGYTF
15 | . | TRBV7-2 | CASVIQGAGRNGCTF
16 | many | TRBV20-1 | CSARVGLAGRQETQYF
13 | many | TRBV2 | CASSVRGGDGYTF
13 | . | TRBV6-1 | CAIPTGSSYEQYF
14 | many | TRBV9 | CASSVVFGGRAQYF
13 | many | TRBV24-1 | CATSSDSYQPQHF
18 | many | TRBV7-2 | CASSLFTGARVLQPEAFF
14 | many | TRBV15 | CATRGESDTGELFF
14 | many | TRBV6-1 | CASSELGGKQPQHF
12 | many | TRBV7-3 | CASSLHRGTQYF
13 | many | TRBV6-1 | CASNLQGDQPQHF
12 | many | TRBV4-1 | CASSQELETQYF
14 | many | TRBV11-3 | CASSLSTSRETQYF
15 | many | TRBV6-5 | CASSYSTGVNTEAFF
14 | many | TRBV6-5 | CASTYGLADYEQYF
15 | many | TRBV20-1 | CSARDHRQGMAGYTF
15 | . | TRBV2 | CAMQSTGGNSYEQYF
15 | . | TRBV7-3 | CASSLMEGGNSPLHF
13 | many | TRBV28 | CASSRTGQSEQYF
16 | many | TRBV15 | CATSFDRLLAKNIQYF
15 | . | TRBV19 | CASSPRGGVVETQYF
12 | . | TRBV19 | CASSRSNQPQQF
14 | many | TRBV11-2 | CASSLQRGPGELFF
13 | many | TRBV29-1 | CSVVGGLAYEQYF
15 | . | TRBV2 | CASSQPTGVGETQYF
13 | many | TRBV20-1 | CSASQGRNTEAFF
13 | many | TRBV20-1 | CSASSGDLYEQYF
20 | many | TRBV6-4 | CASRPNPGLAGGQPTYEQYF
14 | many | TRBV20-1 | CSAARGRGKETQYF
12 | many | TRBV11-2 | CASSLQKYGYTF
16 | . | TRBV4-1 | CASSQAFRTSVYEQYF
16 | few | TRBV6-5 | CASSYIRQLTNTEAFF